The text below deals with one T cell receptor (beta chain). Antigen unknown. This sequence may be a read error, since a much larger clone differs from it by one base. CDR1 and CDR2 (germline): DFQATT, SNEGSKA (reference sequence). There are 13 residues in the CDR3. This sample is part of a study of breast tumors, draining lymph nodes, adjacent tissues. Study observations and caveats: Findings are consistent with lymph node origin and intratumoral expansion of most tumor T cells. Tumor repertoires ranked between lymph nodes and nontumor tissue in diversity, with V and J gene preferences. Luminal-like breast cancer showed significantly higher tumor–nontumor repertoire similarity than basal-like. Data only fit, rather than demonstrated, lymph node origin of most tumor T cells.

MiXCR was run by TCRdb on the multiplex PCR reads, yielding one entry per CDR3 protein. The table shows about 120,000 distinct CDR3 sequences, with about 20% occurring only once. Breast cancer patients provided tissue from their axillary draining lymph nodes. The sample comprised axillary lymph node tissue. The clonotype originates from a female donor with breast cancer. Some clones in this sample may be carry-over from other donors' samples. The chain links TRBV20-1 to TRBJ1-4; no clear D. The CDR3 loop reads CSARGTADEKLSF. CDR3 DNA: TGCAGTGCTAGGGGTACGGCGGATGAAAAACTGTCTTTT.